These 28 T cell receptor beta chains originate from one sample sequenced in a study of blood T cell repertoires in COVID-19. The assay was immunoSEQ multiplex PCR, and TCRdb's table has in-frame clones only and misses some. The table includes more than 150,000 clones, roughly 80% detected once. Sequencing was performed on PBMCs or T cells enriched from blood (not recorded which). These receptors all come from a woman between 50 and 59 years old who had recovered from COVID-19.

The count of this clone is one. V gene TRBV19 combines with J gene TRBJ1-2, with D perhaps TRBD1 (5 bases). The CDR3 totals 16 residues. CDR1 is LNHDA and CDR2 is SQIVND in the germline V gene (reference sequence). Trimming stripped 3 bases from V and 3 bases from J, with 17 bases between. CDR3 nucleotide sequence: TGTGCCAGTAGTATGTGGGGGGAGCACCATTACTATGGCTACACCTTC. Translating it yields CASSMWGEHHYYGYTF.

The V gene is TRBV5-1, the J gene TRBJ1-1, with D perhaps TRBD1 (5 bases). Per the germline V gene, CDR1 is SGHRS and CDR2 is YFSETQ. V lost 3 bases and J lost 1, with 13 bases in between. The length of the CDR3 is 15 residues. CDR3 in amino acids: CASSSQQVGNTEAFF. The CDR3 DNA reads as TGCGCCAGCAGCTCACAACAGGTCGGGAACACTGAAGCTTTCTTT.

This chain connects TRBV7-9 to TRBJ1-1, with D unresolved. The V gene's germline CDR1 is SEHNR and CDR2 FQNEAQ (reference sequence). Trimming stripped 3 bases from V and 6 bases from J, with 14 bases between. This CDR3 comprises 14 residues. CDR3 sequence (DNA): TGTGCCAGCAGCTTCGCGGGATCGGATCCTGAAGCTTTCTTT. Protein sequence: CASSFAGSDPEAFF.

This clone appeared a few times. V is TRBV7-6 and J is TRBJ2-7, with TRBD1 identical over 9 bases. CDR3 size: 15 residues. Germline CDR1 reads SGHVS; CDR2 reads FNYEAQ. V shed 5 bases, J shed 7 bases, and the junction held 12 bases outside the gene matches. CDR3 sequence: CASSPQKTGGKEQYF. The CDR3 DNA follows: TGTGCCAGCAGCCCGCAGAAGACAGGGGGTAAGGAGCAGTACTTC.

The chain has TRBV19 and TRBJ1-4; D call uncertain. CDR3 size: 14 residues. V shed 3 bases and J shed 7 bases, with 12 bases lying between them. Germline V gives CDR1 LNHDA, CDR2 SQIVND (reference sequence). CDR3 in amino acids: CASSIGGPGEKLFF. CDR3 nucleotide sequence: TGTGCCAGTAGTATCGGAGGGCCGGGTGAAAAACTGTTTTTT.

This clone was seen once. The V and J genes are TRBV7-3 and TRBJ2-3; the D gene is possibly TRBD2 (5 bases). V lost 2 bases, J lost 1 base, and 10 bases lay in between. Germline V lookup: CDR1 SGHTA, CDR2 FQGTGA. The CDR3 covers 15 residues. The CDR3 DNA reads TGTGCCAGCAGCTTAGGCAGCGGACGCACAGATACGCAGTATTTT. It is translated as CASSLGSGRTDTQYF.

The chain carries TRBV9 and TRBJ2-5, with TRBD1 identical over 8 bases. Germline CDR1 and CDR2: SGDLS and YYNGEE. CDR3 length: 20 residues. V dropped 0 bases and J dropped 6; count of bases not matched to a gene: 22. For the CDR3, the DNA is TGTGCCAGCAGCGTAGAAGGGACAGGCGTGATTCCCCTCGATAGAAAGACCCAGTACTTC. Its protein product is CASSVEGTGVIPLDRKTQYF.

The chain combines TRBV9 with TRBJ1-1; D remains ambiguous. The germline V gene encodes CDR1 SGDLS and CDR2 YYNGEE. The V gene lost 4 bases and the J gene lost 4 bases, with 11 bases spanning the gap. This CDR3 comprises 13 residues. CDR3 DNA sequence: TGTGCCAGCAGCCCCCGTCCCTTCACTGAAGCTTTCTTT. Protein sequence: CASSPRPFTEAFF.

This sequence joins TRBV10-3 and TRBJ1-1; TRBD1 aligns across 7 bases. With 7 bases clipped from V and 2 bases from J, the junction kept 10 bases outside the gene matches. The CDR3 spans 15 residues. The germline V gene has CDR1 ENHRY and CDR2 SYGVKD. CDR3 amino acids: CAIKRAGGSNTEAFF. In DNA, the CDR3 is TGTGCCATCAAGAGGGCAGGGGGTTCCAACACTGAAGCTTTCTTT.

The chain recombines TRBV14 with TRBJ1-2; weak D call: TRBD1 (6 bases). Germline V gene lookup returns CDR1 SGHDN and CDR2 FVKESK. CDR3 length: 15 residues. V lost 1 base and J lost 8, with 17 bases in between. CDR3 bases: TGTGCCAGCAGCCAAGCTCGGACAGAGACCGGGGGCTACACCTTC. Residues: CASSQARTETGGYTF.

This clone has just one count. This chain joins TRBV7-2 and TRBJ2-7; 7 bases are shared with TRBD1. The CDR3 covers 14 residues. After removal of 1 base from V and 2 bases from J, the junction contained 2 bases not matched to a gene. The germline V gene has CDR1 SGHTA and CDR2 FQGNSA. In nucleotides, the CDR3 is TGTGCCAGCAGCTTAGGTAGGGGGCCCTACGAGCAGTACTTC. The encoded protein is CASSLGRGPYEQYF.

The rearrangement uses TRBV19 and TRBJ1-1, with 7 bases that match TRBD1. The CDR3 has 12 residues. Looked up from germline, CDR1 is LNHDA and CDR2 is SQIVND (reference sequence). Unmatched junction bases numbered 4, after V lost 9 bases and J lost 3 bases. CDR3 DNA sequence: TGTGCCAGCGGTACAGGGGACACTGAAGCTTTCTTT. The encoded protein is CASGTGDTEAFF.

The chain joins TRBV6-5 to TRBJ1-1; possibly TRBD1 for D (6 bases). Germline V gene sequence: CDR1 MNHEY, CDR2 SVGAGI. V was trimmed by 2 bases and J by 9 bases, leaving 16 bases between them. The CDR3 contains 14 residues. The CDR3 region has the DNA TGTGCCAGCAGTTACGGTATCGGACAGCAAAAAGCTTTCTTT. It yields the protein CASSYGIGQQKAFF.

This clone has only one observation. The CDR3 region is CASSFRGGYGYTF. CDR3 bases: TGTGCCAGCAGTTTCAGGGGCGGCTATGGCTACACCTTC. The chain combines TRBV6-5 with TRBJ1-2; the D gene is possibly TRBD1 (6 bases). Germline V lookup: CDR1 MNHEY, CDR2 SVGAGI. CDR3 length equals 13 residues. Deletions cut 4 bases from V and 4 bases from J, with 10 bases between.

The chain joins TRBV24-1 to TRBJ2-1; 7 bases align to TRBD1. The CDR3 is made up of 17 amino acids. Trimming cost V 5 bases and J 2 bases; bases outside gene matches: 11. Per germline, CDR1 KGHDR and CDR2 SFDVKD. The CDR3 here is CATSGPQGGRAYNEQFF. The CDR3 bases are TGTGCCACCAGTGGACCCCAAGGGGGCCGGGCCTACAATGAGCAGTTCTTC.

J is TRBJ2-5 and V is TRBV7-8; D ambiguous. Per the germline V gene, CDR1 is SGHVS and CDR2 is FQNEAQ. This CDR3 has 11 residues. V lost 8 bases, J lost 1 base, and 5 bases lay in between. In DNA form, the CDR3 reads TGTGCCAGCGGGCGCCAAGAGACCCAGTACTTC. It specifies CASGRQETQYF.

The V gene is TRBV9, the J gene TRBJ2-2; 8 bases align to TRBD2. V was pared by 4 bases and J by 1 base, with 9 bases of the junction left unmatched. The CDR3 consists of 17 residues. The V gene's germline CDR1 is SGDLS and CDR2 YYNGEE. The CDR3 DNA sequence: TGTGCCAGCAGCCCCGTCGGGGGGGCCCGGAACACCGGGGAGCTGTTTTTT. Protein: CASSPVGGARNTGELFF.

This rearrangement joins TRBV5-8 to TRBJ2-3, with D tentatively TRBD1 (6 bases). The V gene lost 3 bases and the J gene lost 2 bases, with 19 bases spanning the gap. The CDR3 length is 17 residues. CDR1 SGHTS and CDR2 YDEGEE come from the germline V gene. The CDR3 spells CASSSSWGRPSTDTQYF. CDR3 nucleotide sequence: TGTGCCAGCAGCTCGAGCTGGGGGCGGCCGTCCACAGATACGCAGTATTTT. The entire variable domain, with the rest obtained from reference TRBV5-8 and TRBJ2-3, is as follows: EAGVTQSPTHLIKTRGQQATLRCSPISGHTSVYWYQQALGLGLQFLLWYDEGEERNRGNFPPRFSGRQFPNYSSELNVNALELEDSALYLCASSSSWGRPSTDTQYFGPGTRLTVL.

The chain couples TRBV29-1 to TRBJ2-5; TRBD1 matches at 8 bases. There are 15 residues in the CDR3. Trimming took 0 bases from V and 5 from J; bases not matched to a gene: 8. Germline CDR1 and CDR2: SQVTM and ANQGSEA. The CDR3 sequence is CSVEDQQGARETQYF. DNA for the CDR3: TGCAGCGTTGAAGATCAGCAGGGGGCTCGGGAGACCCAGTACTTC.

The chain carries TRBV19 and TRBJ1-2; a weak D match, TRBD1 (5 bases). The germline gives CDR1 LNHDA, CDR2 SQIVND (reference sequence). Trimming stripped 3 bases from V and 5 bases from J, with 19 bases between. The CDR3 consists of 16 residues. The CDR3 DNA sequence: TGTGCCAGTAGTATCCAAGACAGCTCCTACAAATATGGCTACACCTTC. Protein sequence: CASSIQDSSYKYGYTF.

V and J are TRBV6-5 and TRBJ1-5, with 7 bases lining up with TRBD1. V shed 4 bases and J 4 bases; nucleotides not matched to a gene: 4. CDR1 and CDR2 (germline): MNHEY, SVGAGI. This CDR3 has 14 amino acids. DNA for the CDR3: TGTGCCAGCAGTTCAGGGGGTAGTAATCAGCCCCAGCATTTT. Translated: CASSSGGSNQPQHF.

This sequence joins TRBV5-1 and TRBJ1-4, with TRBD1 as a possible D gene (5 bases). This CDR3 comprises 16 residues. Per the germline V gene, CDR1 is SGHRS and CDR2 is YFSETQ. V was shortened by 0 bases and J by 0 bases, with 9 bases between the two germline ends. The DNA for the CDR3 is TGCGCCAGCAGCTTGGTAGGGACTGCAACTAATGAAAAACTGTTTTTT. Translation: CASSLVGTATNEKLFF.

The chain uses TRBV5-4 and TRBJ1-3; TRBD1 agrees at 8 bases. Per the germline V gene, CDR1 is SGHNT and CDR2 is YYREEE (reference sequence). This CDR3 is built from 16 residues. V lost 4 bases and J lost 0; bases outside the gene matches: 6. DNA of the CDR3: TGTGCCAGCAGCAAGGGACAGGCGATCTCTGGAAACACCATATATTTT. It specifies CASSKGQAISGNTIYF.

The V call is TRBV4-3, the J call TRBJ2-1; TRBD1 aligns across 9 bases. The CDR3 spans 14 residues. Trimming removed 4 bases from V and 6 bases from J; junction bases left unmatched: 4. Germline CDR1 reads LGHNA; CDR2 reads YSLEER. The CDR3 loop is CASSLTGGFNEQFF. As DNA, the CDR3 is TGCGCCAGCAGCCTTACAGGGGGCTTCAATGAGCAGTTCTTC.

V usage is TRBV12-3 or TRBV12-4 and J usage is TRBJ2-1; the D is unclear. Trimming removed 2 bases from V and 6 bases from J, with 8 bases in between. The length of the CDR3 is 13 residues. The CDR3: CASSLMAANEQFF. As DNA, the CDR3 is TGTGCCAGCAGTTTAATGGCGGCCAATGAGCAGTTCTTC.

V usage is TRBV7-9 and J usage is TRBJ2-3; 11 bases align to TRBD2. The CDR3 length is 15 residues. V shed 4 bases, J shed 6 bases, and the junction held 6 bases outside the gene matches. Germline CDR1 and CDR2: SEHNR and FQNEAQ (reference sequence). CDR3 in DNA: TGTGCCAGCAGCTCCCTAGCGGGAGGAGGGGATACGCAGTATTTT. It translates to CASSSLAGGGDTQYF. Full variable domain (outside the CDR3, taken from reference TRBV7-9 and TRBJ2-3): DTGVSQNPRHKITKRGQNVTFRCDPISEHNRLYWYRQTLGQGPEFLTYFQNEAQLEKSRLLSDRFSAERPKGSFSTLEIQRTEQGDSAMYLCASSSLAGGGDTQYFGPGTRLTVL.

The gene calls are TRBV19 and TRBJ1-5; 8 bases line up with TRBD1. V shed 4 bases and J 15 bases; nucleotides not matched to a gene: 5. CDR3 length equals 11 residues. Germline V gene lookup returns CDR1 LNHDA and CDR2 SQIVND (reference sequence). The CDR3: CASSTGGGMHF. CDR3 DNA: TGTGCCAGTAGTACAGGGGGCGGAATGCATTTT.

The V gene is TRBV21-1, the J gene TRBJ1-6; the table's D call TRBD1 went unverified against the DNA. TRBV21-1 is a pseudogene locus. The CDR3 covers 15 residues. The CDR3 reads CASSKVGTANSPLHF. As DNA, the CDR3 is TGTGCCAGCAGCAAAGTCGGGACAGCTAATTCACCCCTCCACTTT.